The 21 T cell receptor beta chains presented below share a single source sample, sequenced in a study of blood T cell repertoires in COVID-19. Profiling relied on immunoSEQ multiplex PCR, and the TCRdb table lists in-frame clones only, not all of them. The sample carries roughly 250,000 clones, 83% recorded once. Material for sequencing was peripheral blood. These receptors all stem from a human donor in a cohort sampled during active COVID-19.

V and J are TRBV10-1 and TRBJ2-2; TRBD1 aligns across 8 bases. V lost 4 bases and J lost 0; bases outside the gene matches: 4. In germline, CDR1 is WNHNN, CDR2 SYGVQD (reference sequence). This CDR3 is 16 amino acids long. The CDR3 region is CASSANRGTNTGELFF. The CDR3 bases are TGCGCCAGCAGTGCGAACAGGGGGACGAACACCGGGGAGCTGTTTTTT.

This clone appeared once. The sample carries other DNA sequences with the same CDR3. The V call is TRBV6-6, the J call TRBJ1-4, with D possibly being TRBD1 (5 bases). The CDR3 consists of 12 residues. Trimming took off 4 bases at V and 7 bases at J, with 7 bases between the two ends. Germline assignment: CDR1 MNHNY and CDR2 SVGAGI (reference sequence). CDR3 in amino acids: CASSLRGEKLFF. CDR3 sequence (DNA): TGTGCCAGCAGTTTAAGGGGTGAAAAACTGTTTTTT.

This clone was detected only a few times. V is TRBV18 and J is TRBJ1-2; D is perhaps TRBD1 (6 bases). CDR1 and CDR2 from the germline V gene are KGHSH and LQKENI. The CDR3 is 14 amino acids. Trimming took 3 bases from V and 8 from J, leaving 16 bases between them. DNA of the CDR3: TGTGCCAGCTCACCGTCAGGGGTCCAAGGGGGCTACACCTTC. Translating gives CASSPSGVQGGYTF.

The V call is TRBV3-1 (or the pseudogene TRBV3-2), the J call TRBJ1-3; D possibly corresponds to TRBD1 (6 bases). Germline CDR1 and CDR2: LGHDT and YNNKEL (reference sequence). This CDR3 spans 17 amino acids. Trimming took 1 base from V and 4 from J, leaving 17 bases between them. The CDR3 nucleotides read TGTGCCAGCAGCCAAGTTCGGGCGCAGGGGCGAGGAAACACCATATATTTT. It specifies CASSQVRAQGRGNTIYF.

This clone was seen just once. The V gene is TRBV9, the J gene TRBJ2-1; 10 bases are shared with TRBD2. V gave up 0 bases and J gave up 4 bases; unmatched junction bases: 7. Germline assignment: CDR1 SGDLS and CDR2 YYNGEE. This CDR3 spans 17 amino acids. CDR3 coding DNA: TGTGCCAGCAGCGTAGATGAGGCTAGCGGGGGATACAATGAGCAGTTCTTC. Amino acids: CASSVDEASGGYNEQFF.

This chain links TRBV2 with TRBJ2-7; possible D gene TRBD1, 7 bases. Deletions cut 5 bases from V and 6 bases from J, with 14 bases between. CDR3 length equals 13 residues. The germline V gene has CDR1 SNHLY and CDR2 FYNNEI. The CDR3: CASSLDREAEQYF. Here the CDR3 DNA reads TGTGCCAGCAGTCTCGACAGGGAGGCCGAGCAGTACTTC.

This clone came up a few times. This rearrangement joins TRBV18 to TRBJ2-2; 8 bases map to TRBD2. CDR1 is KGHSH, CDR2 LQKENI, per germline. Germline trimming cut 3 bases from V and 7 bases from J; bases unmatched to any gene: 10. The CDR3 contains 16 residues. Written as DNA, the CDR3 is TGTGCCAGCTCACCGTCCGGAGCGGGAGTTGTCGGGGAGCTGTTTTTT. Encoded protein: CASSPSGAGVVGELFF.

This chain uses TRBV5-6 with TRBJ2-7; D remains unclear. V lost 4 bases, J lost 0 bases, and 14 bases lay in between. Germline V gene lookup returns CDR1 SGHDT and CDR2 YYEEEE. This CDR3 comprises 15 residues. CDR3 nucleotide sequence: TGTGCCAGCAGCGCAGGATTGACCTTCTCCTACGAGCAGTACTTC. Translated: CASSAGLTFSYEQYF.

This chain uses TRBV11-3 with TRBJ2-1; 11 positions match TRBD2. CDR1 is SGHNT, CDR2 YENEEA, per germline. The CDR3 loop spans 15 amino acids. Unmatched junction bases numbered 4, after V lost 5 bases and J lost 4 bases. The CDR3, as DNA: TGTGCCAGCAGCCAACTAGCGGGAGCGTACAATGAGCAGTTCTTC. The encoded protein is CASSQLAGAYNEQFF.

The chain is built from TRBV27 and TRBJ2-7; 7 nucleotides agree with TRBD2. Losses at the gene ends were 7 bases for V and 0 bases for J; bases not matched to a gene: 12. The CDR3 is made up of 16 amino acids. The germline gives CDR1 MNHEY, CDR2 SMNVEV (reference sequence). The CDR3 region has the DNA TGTGCCAGCACTCCCCTCGGGAGGCCTAGCTCCTACGAGCAGTACTTC. Amino acid sequence: CASTPLGRPSSYEQYF.

The J gene is TRBJ2-1, the V gene TRBV5-1, with D tentatively TRBD2 (5 bases). V lost 0 bases to trimming and J lost 7 bases, with 17 bases between them. Germline CDR1 and CDR2: SGHRS and YFSETQ. CDR3 length: 16 residues. CDR3 amino acids: CASSLGLSDLWNEQFF. CDR3 DNA sequence: TGCGCCAGCAGCTTGGGACTATCGGATCTCTGGAATGAGCAGTTCTTC.

This clone was found a few times. The V gene is TRBV5-1, the J gene TRBJ2-1; D remains unclear. CDR1 is SGHRS, CDR2 YFSETQ, per germline. V dropped 0 bases and J dropped 4 bases, with 11 bases sitting between them. The CDR3 sequence is 15 residues long. Here the CDR3 reads CASSLEQNSYNEQFF. In DNA form, the CDR3 reads TGCGCCAGCAGCTTGGAACAGAACTCGTACAATGAGCAGTTCTTC.

This chain links TRBV28 with TRBJ2-3; 8 nucleotides match TRBD2. The V gene's germline CDR1 is MDHEN and CDR2 SYDVKM. This CDR3 comprises 14 residues. V was clipped by 5 bases and J by 2 bases; unmatched bases: 3. The CDR3 DNA follows: TGTGCCAGCAGTCCACTAGCGGCCACAGATACGCAGTATTTT. Translated: CASSPLAATDTQYF.

The V gene is TRBV6-5, the J gene TRBJ1-6; TRBD1 might be the D (5 bases). V was trimmed by 9 bases and J by 8 bases, leaving 11 bases between them. The germline V gene has CDR1 MNHEY and CDR2 SVGAGI. This CDR3 is built from 12 residues. This CDR3 reads CASQEGDSPLHF. CDR3 coding DNA: TGTGCCAGTCAGGAAGGGGATTCACCCCTCCACTTT.

J is TRBJ2-3 and V is TRBV6-5; D uncertain. In germline, CDR1 is MNHEY, CDR2 SVGAGI. This CDR3 is 13 amino acids long. The V and J ends lost 5 bases and 7 bases respectively, with 13 bases between them. CDR3 coding DNA: TGTGCCAGCAGTCCCGAAGCCCCAAATACGCAGTATTTT. Amino acids: CASSPEAPNTQYF.

The DNA of the CDR3 is TGTGCCAGCAGCCAAAGACAGGGATTTGGCGCCTACGAGCAGTACTTC. Protein: CASSQRQGFGAYEQYF. The chain couples TRBV14 to TRBJ2-7; 7 bases are shared with TRBD1. Germline-derived CDR1 and CDR2 are SGHDN and FVKESK. The CDR3 has 16 residues. The V and J ends lost 2 bases and 2 bases, in that order; junction bases with no gene match: 9.

The CDR3 reads CASSTPAGPYEQYF. CDR3 DNA: TGTGCCAGCAGTACCCCAGCAGGCCCCTACGAGCAGTACTTC. The chain recombines TRBV28 with TRBJ2-7; D call uncertain. CDR1 MDHEN and CDR2 SYDVKM come from the germline V gene. CDR3 size: 14 residues. Between the trimmed V and J ends, which lost 5 bases and 2 bases, there was a span of 13 bases.

This chain's CDR3 is CASSPRDTPKLFF. For the CDR3, the DNA is TGTGCCAGCTCACCTAGGGACACTCCAAAACTGTTTTTT. This chain connects TRBV18 to TRBJ1-4, with TRBD1 as a possible D gene (6 bases). This CDR3 comprises 13 residues. Germline values: CDR1 KGHSH, CDR2 LQKENI. V lost 3 bases and J 10 bases, leaving 12 bases between the germline ends.

This clone was counted once. V and J are TRBV6-6 and TRBJ2-7; D possibly corresponds to TRBD2 (5 bases). V was pared by 6 bases and J by 6 bases, with 9 bases between. The CDR3 covers 11 residues. The germline CDR1 and CDR2 sequences are MNHNY and SVGAGI (reference sequence). CDR3 sequence reads: CASRLRAEQYF. The DNA for the CDR3 is TGTGCCAGCAGACTGAGGGCCGAGCAGTACTTC.

The J gene is TRBJ2-1, the V gene TRBV6-6; 14 positions agree with TRBD2. The J segment lost 4 bases and the V segment lost 5 bases, leaving 10 bases of the junction unmatched. Germline lookup yields CDR1 MNHNY and CDR2 SVGAGI (reference sequence). This CDR3 spans 18 amino acids. CDR3 loop: CASSPRWTSGGNYNEQFF. CDR3 sequence (DNA): TGTGCCAGCAGTCCGCGCTGGACTAGCGGGGGGAATTACAATGAGCAGTTCTTC.

This sequence joins TRBV10-2 and TRBJ2-7; 9 bases fit TRBD1. The CDR3 extends over 14 amino acids. The V gene end was trimmed by 6 bases and the J gene end by 2 bases; junction bases not matched to a gene: 5. Germline lookup yields CDR1 WSHSY and CDR2 SAAADI. CDR3 coding DNA: TGCGCCAGCAGCCCCGGGACAGGGACCTACGAGCAGTACTTC. Its translation: CASSPGTGTYEQYF.